A single sample is the source of the 27 T cell receptor beta chains below, sequenced in a study of response to subunit inactivated influenza vaccine. One entry per CDR3 protein results from TCRdb running MiXCR on the RT-PCR reads. This sample has 300,000 to 350,000 distinct CDR3 sequences, with approximately 20% found just once. The sample here was PBMCs from blood, taken about 19 months after vaccination. These receptors all come from a man between 50 and 75 years old who received an inactivated influenza vaccine.

About this clonotype: The junction differs from germline at one of its ends, possibly a read error. The V call is TRBV10-3, the J call TRBJ1-2; D might be TRBD1 (5 bases). Per germline, CDR1 ENHRY and CDR2 SYGVKD. This CDR3 comprises 12 residues. CDR3 sequence reads: CSISLRGDGYTF. CDR3 coding DNA: TGTTCCATCAGTTTAAGGGGAGATGGCTACACCTTC.

The chain links TRBV7-8 to TRBJ2-2; no reliable D call. The germline CDR1 and CDR2 sequences are SGHVS and FQNEAQ. This CDR3 has 15 amino acids. Trimming stripped 5 bases from V and 7 bases from J, with 17 bases between. CDR3 protein: CASSERSLGHGELFF. In nucleotides, the CDR3 is TGTGCCAGCAGCGAACGCTCCTTAGGTCACGGGGAGCTGTTTTTT. The variable domain in full, completed from reference TRBV7-8 and TRBJ2-2, reads GAGVSQSPRYKVAKRGQDVALRCDPISGHVSLFWYQQALGQGPEFLTYFQNEAQLDKSGLPSDRFFAERPEGSVSTLKIQRTQQEDSAVYLCASSERSLGHGELFFGEGSRLTVL.

The chain couples TRBV6-1 to TRBJ2-7, with 8 bases that match TRBD2. Trimming removed 7 bases from V and 4 bases from J; junction bases left unmatched: 15. Germline-derived CDR1 and CDR2 are MNHNS and SASEGT. The CDR3 length is 16 residues. CDR3 DNA: TGTGCCAGCAAAAGCCTCCCTAGCGGGTTAGGGTACGAGCAGTACTTC. Translated: CASKSLPSGLGYEQYF.

This clonotype was counted at least ten times. This chain joins TRBV10-3 and TRBJ1-2; 9 positions match TRBD1. Germline V gives CDR1 ENHRY, CDR2 SYGVKD. CDR3 length equals 13 residues. Germline trimming cut 4 bases from V and 9 bases from J; bases unmatched to any gene: 6. Written as DNA, the CDR3 is TGTGCCATCAGTGTGACAGGGGGGGCGAGCTACACCTTC. Protein: CAISVTGGASYTF.

This clonotype was recorded a few times. The rearrangement links TRBV7-6 to TRBJ2-3; 8 bases map to TRBD2. CDR3 length: 17 residues. Trimming cost V 1 base and J 0 bases; bases outside gene matches: 6. The germline V gene encodes CDR1 SGHVS and CDR2 FNYEAQ. The chain's CDR3 is CASSLEALAGSTDTQYF. The CDR3 DNA follows: TGTGCCAGCAGCTTAGAGGCGCTAGCGGGTAGCACAGATACGCAGTATTTT.

This rearrangement joins TRBV6-5 to TRBJ1-2, with D tentatively TRBD1 (6 bases). V was clipped by 0 bases and J by 5 bases, with 13 bases between them. The germline V gene encodes CDR1 MNHEY and CDR2 SVGAGI. The CDR3 extends over 15 amino acids. The CDR3, as DNA: TGTGCCAGCAGTTACTCCGGGGGCAAGGGGTATGGCTACACCTTC. This gives the protein CASSYSGGKGYGYTF.

This clonotype was seen more than once but under ten times. V is TRBV5-5 and J is TRBJ1-5; possibly TRBD1 for D (5 bases). The ends were cut back, 4 bases at V and 0 bases at J, with 11 bases in the middle. CDR3 length: 15 amino acids. Germline CDR1 and CDR2: SGHKS and YYEKEE (reference sequence). This CDR3 is CASSRGGFSNQPQHF. CDR3 coding DNA: TGTGCCAGCAGCAGGGGAGGTTTTAGCAATCAGCCCCAGCATTTT.

This rearrangement joins TRBV11-2 to TRBJ1-2; the D gene is possibly TRBD1 (6 bases). Germline loops: CDR1 SGHAT, CDR2 FQNNGV. The CDR3 runs 14 residues. The V gene lost 5 bases and the J gene lost 7 bases, with 17 bases spanning the gap. The CDR3 reads CASSPSGTNGGYTF. In DNA, the CDR3 is TGTGCCAGCAGCCCAAGCGGGACAAATGGTGGCTACACCTTC. The variable domain in full, completed from reference TRBV11-2 and TRBJ1-2, reads EAGVAQSPRYKIIEKRQSVAFWCNPISGHATLYWYQQILGQGPKLLIQFQNNGVVDDSQLPKDRFSAERLKGVDSTLKIQPAKLEDSAVYLCASSPSGTNGGYTFGSGTRLTVV.

V is TRBV15 and J is TRBJ1-4, with a tentative D call TRBD1 (5 bases). CDR1 and CDR2 from the germline V gene are LNHNV and YYDKDF (reference sequence). There are 15 residues in the CDR3. V was shortened by 4 bases and J by 6 bases, with 15 bases between the two germline ends. This CDR3 reads CATSKNSRADEKLFF. CDR3 coding DNA: TGTGCCACCAGCAAAAACAGCAGGGCAGATGAAAAACTGTTTTTT. The whole variable domain, remainder taken from reference TRBV15 and TRBJ1-4, is DAMVIQNPRYQVTQFGKPVTLSCSQTLNHNVMYWYQQKSSQAPKLLFHYYDKDFNNEADTPDNFQSRRPNTSFCFLDIRSPGLGDTAMYLCATSKNSRADEKLFFGSGTQLSVL.

The chain employs TRBV4-1 and TRBJ2-6, with D perhaps matching TRBD1 (5 bases). The CDR3 runs to 15 residues. Trimming took off 3 bases at V and 3 bases at J, with 9 bases between the two ends. Germline V gene sequence: CDR1 MGHRA, CDR2 YSYEKL. The chain's CDR3 is CASSHTGDGANVLTF. For the CDR3, the DNA is TGCGCCAGCAGCCATACAGGTGATGGGGCCAACGTCCTGACTTTC.

The chain combines TRBV12-3 or TRBV12-4 with TRBJ1-4, with D unresolved. CDR3 length: 14 amino acids. V dropped 5 bases and J dropped 7 bases, with 14 bases sitting between them. The CDR3 sequence: CASSRFEVGEKLFF. CDR3 nucleotides: TGTGCCAGCAGTCGCTTCGAAGTGGGTGAAAAACTGTTTTTT.

The chain employs TRBV7-2 and TRBJ2-2; either TRBD1 or TRBD2 may supply D (5 bases each). Trimming removed 10 bases at V and 0 bases at J, with 9 bases between. Germline CDR1 and CDR2: SGHTA and FQGNSA. The CDR3 has 13 residues. This CDR3 is CATGTSNTGELFF. Written as DNA, the CDR3 is TGTGCCACGGGGACGTCGAACACCGGGGAGCTGTTTTTT.

A few counts support this clonotype. The chain is built from TRBV10-3 and TRBJ2-7; maybe TRBD2 (5 bases). This CDR3 contains 12 residues. V lost 4 bases and J 4 bases, leaving 8 bases between the germline ends. From germline, CDR1 is ENHRY and CDR2 SYGVKD. Here the CDR3 DNA reads TGTGCCATCAGTGTTGAGGGATACGAGCAGTACTTC. As protein: CAISVEGYEQYF.

The rearrangement uses TRBV27 and TRBJ2-5; D assignment may be TRBD1 or TRBD2 (5 bases each). This CDR3 region has 12 residues. Between the trimmed V and J ends, which lost 4 bases and 6 bases, there was a span of 9 bases. Germline lookup yields CDR1 MNHEY and CDR2 SMNVEV (reference sequence). The CDR3 DNA is TGTGCCAGCAGTTCGGGACCTCAGACCCAGTACTTC. It specifies CASSSGPQTQYF.

The rearrangement uses TRBV4-2 and TRBJ2-5; the match to TRBD2 covers 8 bases. V was clipped by 0 bases and J by 3 bases; unmatched bases: 6. From germline, CDR1 is LGHNA and CDR2 YNFKEQ. The CDR3 loop spans 16 amino acids. The CDR3: CASSQDTGGVEETQYF. The CDR3 bases are TGTGCCAGCAGCCAAGATACGGGGGGGGTCGAAGAGACCCAGTACTTC.

In its sample, this clonotype was seen a few times. This chain connects TRBV27 to TRBJ2-6, with D perhaps being TRBD1 or TRBD2 (5 bases each). V lost 6 bases and J lost 3, with 24 bases in between. The CDR3 length is 19 residues. Germline CDR1 is MNHEY and CDR2 is SMNVEV (reference sequence). CDR3: CASSNRPGPGTDGANVLTF. In nucleotides, the CDR3 is TGTGCCAGCAGCAATAGACCGGGACCCGGGACCGATGGGGCCAACGTCCTGACTTTC.

This clonotype was seen only a few times. V is TRBV4-3 and J is TRBJ1-4; 9 bases match TRBD1. Germline V CDR1 and CDR2: LGHNA, YSLEER. V dropped 0 bases and J dropped 3; count of bases not matched to a gene: 5. This CDR3 contains 17 residues. CDR3 region: CASSQDGQGPANEKLFF. In DNA, the CDR3 is TGCGCCAGCAGCCAAGACGGACAGGGGCCAGCTAATGAAAAACTGTTTTTT.

The V and J genes are TRBV28 and TRBJ1-5; D is unresolved. V was clipped by 5 bases and J by 3 bases, with 11 bases between them. The CDR3 consists of 14 residues. Germline CDR1 MDHEN, CDR2 SYDVKM. The CDR3 coding sequence is TGTGCCAGCAGTCCCGGCCCTGACAATCAGCCCCAGCATTTT. Protein product: CASSPGPDNQPQHF.

The chain carries TRBV28 and TRBJ2-5; D unresolved. Germline V gene lookup returns CDR1 MDHEN and CDR2 SYDVKM. V was trimmed by 5 bases and J by 5 bases, leaving 21 bases between them. This CDR3 has 16 residues. CDR3 loop: CASSTVQVSFVETQYF. The CDR3 DNA reads TGTGCCAGCAGTACCGTTCAGGTTTCCTTCGTGGAGACCCAGTACTTC.

This clonotype was counted a few times. The chain is built from TRBV6-2 or TRBV6-3 and TRBJ2-2; 8 bases map to TRBD2. J was trimmed by 6 bases and V by 6 bases; bases with no gene match: 3. The germline V gene has CDR1 MNHEY and CDR2 SVGEGT. This CDR3 has 13 amino acids. The CDR3 protein is CASRLAEPGELFF. The DNA for the CDR3 is TGTGCCAGCAGACTAGCGGAGCCCGGGGAGCTGTTTTTT.

This clonotype has only a few counts. The chain uses TRBV20-1 and TRBJ1-2; the match to TRBD1 covers 7 bases. V trimming: 3 bases; J trimming: 8 bases; junction bases outside the gene matches: 12. Looked up from germline, CDR1 is DFQATT and CDR2 is SNEGSKA (reference sequence). This CDR3 has 14 residues. Written as DNA, the CDR3 is TGCAGTGCTAGGGATCCGACAGGGCCGATCGGCTACACCTTC. Translating gives CSARDPTGPIGYTF.

The chain couples TRBV12-3 or TRBV12-4 to TRBJ2-2; D is perhaps TRBD1 (6 bases). There are 14 residues in the CDR3. V was clipped by 3 bases and J by 6 bases, with 11 bases between them. The CDR3 DNA reads TGTGCCAGCAGTTTGAACAGGGCCCCCGGGGAGCTGTTTTTT. This codes for CASSLNRAPGELFF.

This chain joins TRBV7-2 and TRBJ2-7; 12 bases fit TRBD1. The CDR3 covers 15 residues. Trimming cost V 3 bases and J 2 bases; bases outside gene matches: 2. Per the germline V gene, CDR1 is SGHTA and CDR2 is FQGNSA. The CDR3 loop reads CASSFGDRGPYEQYF. CDR3 DNA: TGTGCCAGCAGCTTCGGGGACAGGGGGCCCTACGAGCAGTACTTC.

This clonotype was observed a few times. The chain recombines TRBV12-3 or TRBV12-4 with TRBJ1-1; D gene unclear. This CDR3 spans 15 amino acids. V was pared by 1 base and J by 3 bases, with 12 bases between. As DNA, the CDR3 is TGTGCCAGCAGTTTAGGTCCTACGGTACACACTGAAGCTTTCTTT. Amino acid sequence: CASSLGPTVHTEAFF.

The table lists this clonotype with many counts. The rearrangement joins TRBV10-3 to TRBJ2-2; D remains unclear. Germline values: CDR1 ENHRY, CDR2 SYGVKD. V lost 9 bases to trimming and J lost 4 bases, with 6 bases between them. The CDR3 runs 11 residues. The CDR3 DNA sequence: TGTGCCATTAGGGTCACCGGGGAGCTGTTTTTT. Its protein is CAIRVTGELFF.

V is TRBV11-1 and J is TRBJ2-6, with TRBD1 as a possible D gene (5 bases). The V gene lost 4 bases and the J gene lost 0 bases, with 16 bases spanning the gap. The CDR3 runs to 18 residues. Germline loops: CDR1 SGHAT, CDR2 FQDESV (reference sequence). CDR3: CASSSSVSGNSGANVLTF. The CDR3 region has the DNA TGTGCCAGCAGCTCCTCTGTCTCAGGGAACTCTGGGGCCAACGTCCTGACTTTC. Variable domain in full (rest from reference TRBV11-1 and TRBJ2-6): EAEVAQSPRYKITEKSQAVAFWCDPISGHATLYWYRQILGQGPELLVQFQDESVVDDSQLPKDRFSAERLKGVDSTLKIQPAELGDSAMYLCASSSSVSGNSGANVLTFGAGSRLTVL.

This rearrangement joins TRBV4-1 to TRBJ1-1; TRBD1 is a possible D gene (5 bases). There are 16 residues in the CDR3. V was cut by 0 bases and J by 4 bases, with 15 bases left in between. Germline V CDR1 and CDR2: MGHRA, YSYEKL. CDR3 region: CASSQEGAGLGTEAFF. Written as DNA, the CDR3 is TGCGCCAGCAGCCAAGAGGGCGCAGGGTTAGGCACTGAAGCTTTCTTT.